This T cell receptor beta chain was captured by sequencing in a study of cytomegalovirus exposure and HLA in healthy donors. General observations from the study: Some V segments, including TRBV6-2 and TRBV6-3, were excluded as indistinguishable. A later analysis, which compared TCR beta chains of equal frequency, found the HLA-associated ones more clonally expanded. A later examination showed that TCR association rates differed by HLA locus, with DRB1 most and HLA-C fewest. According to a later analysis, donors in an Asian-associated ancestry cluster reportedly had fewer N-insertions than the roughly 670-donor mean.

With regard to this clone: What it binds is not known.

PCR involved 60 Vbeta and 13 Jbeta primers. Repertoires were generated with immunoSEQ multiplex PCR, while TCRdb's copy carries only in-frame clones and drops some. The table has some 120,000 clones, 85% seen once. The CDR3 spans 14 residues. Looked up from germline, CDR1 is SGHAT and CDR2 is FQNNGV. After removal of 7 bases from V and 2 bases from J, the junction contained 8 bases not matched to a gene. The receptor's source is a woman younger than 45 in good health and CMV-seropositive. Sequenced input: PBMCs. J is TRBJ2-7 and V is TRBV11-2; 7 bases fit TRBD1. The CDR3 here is CASTQDRVAYEQYF. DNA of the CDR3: TGTGCCAGCACCCAAGACAGGGTCGCCTACGAGCAGTACTTC. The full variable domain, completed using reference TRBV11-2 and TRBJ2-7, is EAGVAQSPRYKIIEKRQSVAFWCNPISGHATLYWYQQILGQGPKLLIQFQNNGVVDDSQLPKDRFSAERLKGVDSTLKIQPAKLEDSAVYLCASTQDRVAYEQYFGPGTRLTVT.